The 25 T cell receptor beta chains reported below all come from one sample, sequenced in a study of T cell responses to AZD1222 COVID-19 vaccine. Profiled with immunoSEQ multiplex PCR; TCRdb holds only in-frame clones, not every one. The sample holds just under 85,000 clones, more than 75% seen once. Sequences were derived from peripheral blood, sampled on day 0 of AZD1222 vaccination. All receptors derive from an adult in good health.

The chain links TRBV19 to TRBJ1-2; 7 bases map to TRBD1. Germline CDR1 and CDR2: LNHDA and SQIVND (reference sequence). The CDR3 extends over 15 amino acids. Germline trimming cut 4 bases from V and 4 bases from J; bases unmatched to any gene: 9. The CDR3 DNA reads as TGTGCCAGTAGTAGCTCCGGGACAGTGTCCTATGGCTACACCTTC. Amino acid sequence: CASSSSGTVSYGYTF.

The rearrangement joins TRBV7-2 to TRBJ2-3; tentatively, D is TRBD1 or TRBD2 (5 bases each). Trimming took off 5 bases at V and 3 bases at J, with 12 bases between the two ends. The CDR3 has 14 amino acids. Per the germline V gene, CDR1 is SGHTA and CDR2 is FQGNSA. The CDR3 bases are TGTGCCAGCAGCCCCGGGGCCAAGACAGATACGCAGTATTTT. Amino acid sequence: CASSPGAKTDTQYF.

The CDR3 here is CASGLQGVDNEQFF. Written as DNA, the CDR3 is TGTGCCAGCGGCCTACAGGGGGTTGACAATGAGCAGTTCTTC. The chain uses TRBV28 and TRBJ2-1; 8 bases agree with TRBD1. CDR3 length equals 14 residues. Germline-derived CDR1 and CDR2 are MDHEN and SYDVKM. Unmatched junction bases numbered 8, after V lost 8 bases and J lost 5 bases.

This clone has only one observation. V and J are TRBV3-1 (or the pseudogene TRBV3-2) and TRBJ1-1; no firm D call. This CDR3 region has 16 residues. Germline V gives CDR1 LGHDT, CDR2 YNNKEL (reference sequence). Deletions cut 0 bases from V and 1 base from J, with 12 bases between. The CDR3 reads CASSQDRVGGNTEAFF. DNA of the CDR3: TGTGCCAGCAGCCAAGACCGGGTGGGAGGGAACACTGAAGCTTTCTTT.

The rearrangement joins TRBV6-5 to TRBJ2-4; tentative D call: TRBD2 (5 bases). This CDR3 is built from 12 residues. V lost 7 bases, J lost 5 bases, and 9 bases lay in between. The germline gives CDR1 MNHEY, CDR2 SVGAGI. The CDR3 sequence is CASKGEENIQYF. The DNA of the CDR3 is TGTGCCAGCAAGGGAGAGGAAAACATTCAGTACTTC.

The J gene is TRBJ1-6, the V gene TRBV7-2; D unclear. Germline-derived CDR1 and CDR2 are SGHTA and FQGNSA. The germline V and J ends were trimmed by 3 bases and 13 bases, with 16 bases remaining between them. This CDR3 spans 14 amino acids. The CDR3 bases are TGTGCCAGCAGCTTTGGTATGCACAAGAATCCCCTCCACTTT. Translation gives CASSFGMHKNPLHF.

This chain links TRBV5-8 with TRBJ2-5, with a tentative D call TRBD1 (6 bases). The germline gives CDR1 SGHTS, CDR2 YDEGEE. CDR3 length equals 13 residues. Trimming removed 7 bases at V and 3 bases at J, with 13 bases between. CDR3 DNA: TGTGCCAGCGATCCCAGGGGCAAAGAGACCCAGTACTTC. Translating it yields CASDPRGKETQYF. The variable domain in full, completed from reference TRBV5-8 and TRBJ2-5, reads EAGVTQSPTHLIKTRGQQATLRCSPISGHTSVYWYQQALGLGLQFLLWYDEGEERNRGNFPPRFSGRQFPNYSSELNVNALELEDSALYLCASDPRGKETQYFGPGTRLLVL.

The chain is built from TRBV27 and TRBJ2-1; 8 bases agree with TRBD2. Trimming took 1 base from V and 3 from J; bases not matched to a gene: 2. This CDR3 region has 15 residues. Germline V lookup: CDR1 MNHEY, CDR2 SMNVEV (reference sequence). CDR3 nucleotides: TGTGCCAGCAGTTTATTAGCGGGAAACTACAATGAGCAGTTCTTC. Amino acids: CASSLLAGNYNEQFF.

The CDR3 region is CASSEGGEYNEQFF. The CDR3 nucleotides read TGCGCCAGCAGTGAGGGGGGGGAATACAATGAGCAGTTCTTC. The chain couples TRBV10-1 to TRBJ2-1; 7 bases are shared with TRBD2. V shed 2 bases and J 4 bases; nucleotides not matched to a gene: 2. The CDR3 has 14 residues. Germline-derived CDR1 and CDR2 are WNHNN and SYGVQD (reference sequence).

The chain joins TRBV9 to TRBJ2-2; D gene unclear. CDR1 and CDR2 (germline): SGDLS, YYNGEE. Deletions cut 4 bases from V and 2 bases from J, with 6 bases between. This CDR3 has 13 amino acids. CDR3 DNA: TGTGCCAGCAGCCGACTCAACACCGGGGAGCTGTTTTTT. Protein sequence: CASSRLNTGELFF.

The chain is built from TRBV28 and TRBJ1-6, with 7 bases aligning to TRBD1. The CDR3 runs to 15 residues. Germline V gene lookup returns CDR1 MDHEN and CDR2 SYDVKM. V lost 2 bases and J lost 9; bases outside the gene matches: 7. This CDR3 is CASSLMGQGVSPLHF. DNA of the CDR3: TGTGCCAGCAGTTTAATGGGGCAGGGGGTTTCACCCCTCCACTTT. Together with reference TRBV28 and TRBJ1-6, the CDR3 gives the full variable domain: DVKVTQSSRYLVKRTGEKVFLECVQDMDHENMFWYRQDPGLGLRLIYFSYDVKMKEKGDIPEGYSVSREKKERFSLILESASTNQTSMYLCASSLMGQGVSPLHFGNGTRLTVT.

This rearrangement joins TRBV2 to TRBJ2-5, with D maybe TRBD2 (6 bases). CDR3 length: 14 amino acids. From germline, CDR1 is SNHLY and CDR2 FYNNEI. V shed 3 bases and J shed 5 bases, with 13 bases lying between them. CDR3 sequence: CASSEGGGAETQYF. As DNA, the CDR3 is TGTGCCAGCAGTGAGGGGGGTGGGGCCGAGACCCAGTACTTC.

The gene calls are TRBV6-1 and TRBJ2-7; tentatively, D is TRBD2 (5 bases). The germline V gene encodes CDR1 MNHNS and CDR2 SASEGT. This CDR3 has 15 residues. V was shortened by 3 bases and J by 3 bases, with 15 bases between the two germline ends. The CDR3 DNA sequence: TGTGCCAGCAGTGAGTGGAAGCGGAACTACTACGAGCAGTACTTC. Its translation is CASSEWKRNYYEQYF.

The chain couples TRBV19 to TRBJ2-5, with 12 bases fitting TRBD2. The V gene's germline CDR1 is LNHDA and CDR2 SQIVND (reference sequence). The CDR3 contains 15 residues. V shed 7 bases, J shed 5 bases, and the junction held 8 bases outside the gene matches. This CDR3 reads CASTTTSGGGETQYF. CDR3 DNA sequence: TGTGCCAGTACCACGACTAGCGGGGGTGGGGAGACCCAGTACTTC.

V gene TRBV10-2 combines with J gene TRBJ2-3; 11 bases are a match to TRBD2. CDR1 and CDR2 (germline): WSHSY, SAAADI. Germline trimming cut 8 bases from V and 1 base from J; bases unmatched to any gene: 2. CDR3 length: 14 amino acids. CDR3 sequence (DNA): TGCGCCAGCGTTAGCGGGGGGGGCACAGATACGCAGTATTTT. This translates into CASVSGGGTDTQYF.

This sequence joins TRBV7-3 and TRBJ2-2; 9 nucleotides match TRBD2. The V and J ends lost 0 bases and 7 bases, in that order; junction bases with no gene match: 3. Germline V gene sequence: CDR1 SGHTA, CDR2 FQGTGA. This CDR3 has 15 amino acids. The CDR3, as DNA: TGTGCCAGCAGCTTAACTAGCGGGAGAATCGGGGAGCTGTTTTTT. Translation gives CASSLTSGRIGELFF.

The chain has TRBV3-1 (or the pseudogene TRBV3-2) and TRBJ1-6; D is ambiguous. The CDR3 runs to 17 residues. Per germline, CDR1 LGHDT and CDR2 YNNKEL (reference sequence). V lost 1 base and J 2 bases, leaving 12 bases between the germline ends. The CDR3 loop is CASSQVTGSAYNSPLHF. The DNA for the CDR3 is TGTGCCAGCAGCCAAGTCACGGGAAGCGCCTATAATTCACCCCTCCACTTT.

In its sample, this clone was seen once. This chain uses TRBV7-8 with TRBJ2-3, with a tentative D call TRBD1 (6 bases). CDR3 length: 15 amino acids. The V end lost 4 bases, the J end lost 1 base, and 12 bases lay between the germline ends. CDR1 and CDR2 (germline): SGHVS, FQNEAQ. This CDR3 reads CASSSTDSRTDTQYF. CDR3 bases: TGTGCCAGCAGCTCCACGGACAGCCGCACAGATACGCAGTATTTT. Complete variable domain (other parts from reference TRBV7-8 and TRBJ2-3): GAGVSQSPRYKVAKRGQDVALRCDPISGHVSLFWYQQALGQGPEFLTYFQNEAQLDKSGLPSDRFFAERPEGSVSTLKIQRTQQEDSAVYLCASSSTDSRTDTQYFGPGTRLTVL.

The CDR3 region is CATSRDKRSNTEAFF. CDR3 coding DNA: TGTGCCACCAGCAGAGATAAGAGATCGAACACTGAAGCTTTCTTT. The J gene is TRBJ1-1, the V gene TRBV15, with D unresolved. CDR1 and CDR2 (germline): LNHNV, YYDKDF (reference sequence). The length of the CDR3 is 15 residues. The V gene lost 0 bases and the J gene lost 1 base, with 9 bases spanning the gap.

The CDR3 coding sequence is TGTGCCAGCAGATATTCCGGGGAAAACGAGCAGTACTTC. This sequence encodes CASRYSGENEQYF. This chain joins TRBV11-1 and TRBJ2-7, with TRBD2 as a possible D gene (5 bases). Germline CDR1 and CDR2: SGHAT and FQDESV (reference sequence). The CDR3 sequence is 13 residues long. Between the trimmed V and J ends, which lost 6 bases and 5 bases, there was a span of 14 bases.

The gene calls are TRBV5-8 and TRBJ1-4, with a possible D match to TRBD1 (6 bases). The CDR3 loop spans 16 amino acids. In germline, CDR1 is SGHTS, CDR2 YDEGEE. V lost 3 bases to trimming and J lost 0 bases, with 12 bases between them. CDR3 residues: CASSWTATTTNEKLFF. The CDR3 region has the DNA TGTGCCAGCAGCTGGACAGCTACCACAACTAATGAAAAACTGTTTTTT.

The rearrangement joins TRBV5-1 to TRBJ2-2; 12 bases fit TRBD2. The CDR3 is 16 residues long. Germline V CDR1 and CDR2: SGHRS, YFSETQ. V shed 3 bases and J 3 bases; nucleotides not matched to a gene: 3. The CDR3 region has the DNA TGCGCCAGCAGCTCCCTAGCGGGGGGGTACACCGGGGAGCTGTTTTTT. Its translation: CASSSLAGGYTGELFF.

This chain links TRBV4-3 with TRBJ2-1; TRBD2 aligns across 16 bases. V dropped 0 bases and J dropped 6; count of bases not matched to a gene: 14. From germline, CDR1 is LGHNA and CDR2 YSLEER. The CDR3 is 21 residues long. CDR3 region: CASSQEWFRGTSGRAANEQFF. CDR3 nucleotide sequence: TGCGCCAGCAGCCAAGAATGGTTTAGGGGGACTAGCGGGAGGGCGGCCAATGAGCAGTTCTTC.

The V gene is TRBV4-1, the J gene TRBJ1-1; the D is unclear. Germline V lookup: CDR1 MGHRA, CDR2 YSYEKL. The CDR3 sequence is 15 residues long. The V and J ends lost 0 bases and 8 bases respectively, with 16 bases between them. The CDR3 bases are TGCGCCAGCAGCCAAGATGGGCTATCGCACGGGGAAGCTTTCTTT. This sequence encodes CASSQDGLSHGEAFF.

The rearrangement links TRBV19 to TRBJ1-1, with unresolved D. The germline V gene has CDR1 LNHDA and CDR2 SQIVND (reference sequence). Trimming removed 4 bases at V and 1 base at J, with 10 bases between. The CDR3 contains 14 residues. CDR3 sequence (DNA): TGTGCCAGTAGTACGTATGGATCGAACACTGAAGCTTTCTTT. It is translated as CASSTYGSNTEAFF. The full variable domain, with the rest looked up from reference TRBV19 and TRBJ1-1, is DGGITQSPKYLFRKEGQNVTLSCEQNLNHDAMYWYRQDPGQGLRLIYYSQIVNDFQKGDIAEGYSVSREKKESFPLTVTSAQKNPTAFYLCASSTYGSNTEAFFGQGTRLTVV.